The present TCR beta chain was sequenced within a study of blood T cell repertoires in COVID-19. Overall study context: The United States, Italy and Spain provided the acute and convalescent COVID-19 samples. In each case, the material was cDNA or gDNA derived from T cells, B-cell-depleted T cells, or PBMCs.

Authors' data handling: Amplification of reference gene primers was used by the study to estimate nucleated cell counts. Repertoires were generated with immunoSEQ multiplex PCR, while TCRdb's copy carries only in-frame clones and drops some. V and J calls and clone size are as listed in that table; D and trimming were resolved from the DNA. The table records about 150,000 clones, just under 85% of them present only once. CDR1 and CDR2 (germline): MNHEY, SVGAGI. The CDR3 spans 14 residues. The V end was cut by 0 bases, the J end by 4 bases, with 9 bases between. The clonotype comes from a woman aged 55-69 years with acute or convalescent COVID-19. Sequenced: peripheral blood. J is TRBJ1-2 and V is TRBV6-5; D might be TRBD1 (6 bases). CDR3 protein: CASSYSADSYGYTF. CDR3 in DNA: TGTGCCAGCAGTTACTCGGCGGACAGCTATGGCTACACCTTC.